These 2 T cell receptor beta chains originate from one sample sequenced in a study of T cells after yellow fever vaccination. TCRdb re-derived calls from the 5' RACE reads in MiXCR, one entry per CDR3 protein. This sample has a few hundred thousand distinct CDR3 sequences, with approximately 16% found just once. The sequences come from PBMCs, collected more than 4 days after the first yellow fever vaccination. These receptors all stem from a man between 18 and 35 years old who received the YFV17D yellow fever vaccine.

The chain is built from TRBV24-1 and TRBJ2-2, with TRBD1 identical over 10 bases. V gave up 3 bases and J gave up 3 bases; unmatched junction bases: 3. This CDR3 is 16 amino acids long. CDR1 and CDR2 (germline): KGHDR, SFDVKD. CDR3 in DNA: TGTGCCACCAGTGATGCCGGGACAGGGGACACCGGGGAGCTGTTTTTT. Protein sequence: CATSDAGTGDTGELFF.

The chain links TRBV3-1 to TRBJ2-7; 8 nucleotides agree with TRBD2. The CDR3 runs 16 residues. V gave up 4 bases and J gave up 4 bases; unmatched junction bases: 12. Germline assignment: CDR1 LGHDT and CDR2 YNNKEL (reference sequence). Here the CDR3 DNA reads TGTGCCAGCAGCCCCGGTAGCAGCGGGGGAACTTACGAGCAGTACGTC. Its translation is CASSPGSSGGTYEQYV.